The 7 T cell receptor beta chains presented below share a single source sample, sequenced in a study of T-cell reconstitution after alpha-beta-depleted transplantation in children. This sample's TCRbeta library carried unique molecular identifier barcodes. From the PCR reads, TCRdb called clonotypes with MiXCR, one entry per CDR3 protein. Of some 460,000 distinct CDR3 sequences listed, 15% to 20% are singletons. Material: PBMCs, mostly from graft donor cells, obtained 360 days after TCRalphabeta/CD19-depleted stem cell transplant. The receptor source for this set is a boy in the first two years of life who had a stem cell transplant for Wiskott-Aldrich syndrome, so the T cells may come from the graft donor.

CDR3: CASSQWDRTTDTQYF. The CDR3 nucleotides are TGCGCCAGCAGCCAGTGGGACAGGACCACAGATACGCAGTATTTT. The gene calls are TRBV4-1 and TRBJ2-3; 8 positions agree with TRBD1. The germline CDR1 and CDR2 sequences are MGHRA and YSYEKL. The CDR3 runs 15 residues. V gave up 3 bases and J gave up 2 bases; unmatched junction bases: 4.

This chain connects TRBV11-2 to TRBJ2-2; D is possibly TRBD2 (6 bases). Per the germline V gene, CDR1 is SGHAT and CDR2 is FQNNGV. Trimming left V 5 bases short and J 6 bases short, with 22 bases between. The CDR3 has 17 amino acids. CDR3 amino acids: CASSPPLRDFIPGELFF. CDR3 DNA: TGTGCCAGCAGCCCCCCCCTCCGGGACTTCATACCCGGGGAGCTGTTTTTT. Drawing the rest from reference TRBV11-2 and TRBJ2-2, the complete variable domain is EAGVAQSPRYKIIEKRQSVAFWCNPISGHATLYWYQQILGQGPKLLIQFQNNGVVDDSQLPKDRFSAERLKGVDSTLKIQPAKLEDSAVYLCASSPPLRDFIPGELFFGEGSRLTVL.

This clonotype was counted a few times. This chain connects TRBV10-3 to TRBJ2-5; D not resolved. The germline V gene has CDR1 ENHRY and CDR2 SYGVKD. The CDR3 contains 13 residues. V lost 5 bases, J lost 3 bases, and 10 bases lay in between. CDR3 bases: TGTGCCATCAGTCCCCGCAGAAAAGAGACCCAGTACTTC. Its protein is CAISPRRKETQYF.

V usage is TRBV13 and J usage is TRBJ1-2, with TRBD1 matching 8 bases. V was clipped by 5 bases and J by 5 bases; unmatched bases: 10. Germline V lookup: CDR1 PRHDT, CDR2 FYEKMQ (reference sequence). CDR3 size: 15 residues. For the CDR3, the DNA is TGTGCCAGCAGCCCCCGGACAGGGATACGTTATGGCTACACCTTC. Its translation is CASSPRTGIRYGYTF.

The table lists this clonotype with a few counts. V and J are TRBV7-7 and TRBJ2-2; TRBD2 matches at 8 bases. V lost 5 bases, J lost 6 bases, and 11 bases stayed unmatched. The CDR3 sequence is 16 residues long. Germline CDR1 is SSHAT and CDR2 is FNYEAQ (reference sequence). Here the CDR3 reads CASSPIAGRAAGELFF. As DNA, the CDR3 is TGTGCCAGCAGCCCAATAGCCGGGAGGGCCGCCGGGGAGCTGTTTTTT. The entire variable domain, with the rest obtained from reference TRBV7-7 and TRBJ2-2, is as follows: GAGVSQSPRYKVTKRGQDVTLRCDPISSHATLYWYQQALGQGPEFLTYFNYEAQPDKSGLPSDRFSAERPEGSISTLTIQRTEQRDSAMYRCASSPIAGRAAGELFFGEGSRLTVL.

This clonotype was found a few times. The gene calls are TRBV3-1 and TRBJ1-6; TRBD1 agrees at 10 bases. CDR1 is LGHDT and CDR2 is YNNKEL in the germline V gene (reference sequence). The CDR3 spans 15 residues. Trimming removed 3 bases from V and 9 bases from J; junction bases left unmatched: 5. The CDR3 DNA follows: TGTGCCAGCAGCCACGCGACAGGGGGCGCTTCACCCCTCCACTTT. Translation gives CASSHATGGASPLHF. Full variable domain (rest looked up from reference TRBV3-1 and TRBJ1-6): DTAVSQTPKYLVTQMGNDKSIKCEQNLGHDTMYWYKQDSKKFLKIMFSYNNKELIINETVPNRFSPKSPDKAHLNLHINSLELGDSAVYFCASSHATGGASPLHFGNGTRLTVT.

In this sample, this clonotype turned up many times. This chain joins TRBV29-1 and TRBJ2-3; D gene ambiguous. CDR3 length equals 12 residues. CDR1 is SQVTM and CDR2 is ANQGSEA in the germline V gene. The V end lost 5 bases, the J end lost 4 bases, and 10 bases lay between the germline ends. CDR3 coding DNA: TGCAGCGTTTACGGTGAGGCAGATACGCAGTATTTT. Amino acid sequence: CSVYGEADTQYF.